This T cell receptor (beta chain) comes out of a study of blood T cells in healthy people across ages. Regarding the study as a whole: Diversity estimates from one million T cells were considered underestimates.

Next came a second PCR, run for about 7 to 12 cycles, which used a sample-barcoded 5' primer along with a J-beta primer mix. Each of the cDNA molecules was tagged by a template-switch adaptor with 12 random nucleotides. TCRdb ran MiXCR on the 5' RACE reads and lists one entry per CDR3 protein. This sample has 800,000 to 1,000,000 distinct CDR3 sequences, with around 48% found just once. As concerns this clonotype: The antigen remains undetermined.

The authors drew 8.5 to 10 milliliters of peripheral blood from each donor. Looked up from germline, CDR1 is SGHKS and CDR2 is YYEKEE (reference sequence). The length of the CDR3 is 15 residues. V lost 2 bases and J lost 4, with 13 bases in between. The chain uses TRBV5-5 and TRBJ1-5; D unclear. The TCR comes from a man between 25 and 39 years old in good health. Material: blood. This CDR3 reads CASSLVSGGNQPQHF. CDR3 nucleotide sequence: TGTGCCAGCAGCTTAGTTTCGGGTGGTAATCAGCCCCAGCATTTT.